Below, 13 T cell receptor beta chains from the same sample are listed, as sequenced in a study of cytomegalovirus exposure and HLA in healthy donors (dated by TCRdb to about 2017). Libraries were made using the immunoSEQ multiplex PCR assay. A mixture of 60 forward primers for TCR Vbeta segments and 13 reverse primers for TCR Jbeta segments was used in the multiplex PCR. TCRdb took over this immuneACCESS table, retaining in-frame rearrangements with V and J assigned. Such tables are incomplete; in checked studies, under half of the missing clones stem from an unresolved V gene, and the remainder is unexplained. The sample table records approximately 150,000 clones; roughly three quarters of these occur just once. Of the sample, about 13% is held by the ten largest clones. The source material was PBMCs. The receptors come from a woman in her fifties or sixties in good health and CMV-seropositive.

The chain is built from TRBV7-9 and TRBJ1-2, with TRBD1 as a possible D gene (6 bases). Germline V gene data show CDR1 as SEHNR and CDR2 as FQNEAQ (reference sequence). This CDR3 contains 14 residues. V lost 1 base and J 6 bases, leaving 12 bases between the germline ends. The CDR3 nucleotides are TGTGCCAGCAGCTTAGTTGGGGGCGGTGATGGCTACACCTTC. The encoded protein is CASSLVGGGDGYTF.

The V gene is TRBV7-6, the J gene TRBJ2-3; maybe TRBD2 (5 bases). The ends were cut back, 4 bases at V and 1 base at J, with 12 bases in the middle. The germline CDR1 and CDR2 sequences are SGHVS and FNYEAQ. The CDR3 sequence is 15 residues long. The CDR3 reads CASSSRDSGTDTQYF. In nucleotides, the CDR3 is TGTGCCAGCAGCTCCCGGGATAGCGGCACAGATACGCAGTATTTT. Looking up the rest from reference TRBV7-6 and TRBJ2-3 gives the full variable domain: GAGVSQSPRYKVTKRGQDVALRCDPISGHVSLYWYRQALGQGPEFLTYFNYEAQQDKSGLPNDRFSAERPEGSISTLTIQRTEQRDSAMYRCASSSRDSGTDTQYFGPGTRLTVL.

The chain joins TRBV27 to TRBJ2-7; possibly TRBD2 for D (6 bases). This CDR3 contains 15 residues. Trimming stripped 5 bases from V and 0 bases from J, with 14 bases between. Germline CDR1 is MNHEY and CDR2 is SMNVEV (reference sequence). The CDR3 DNA is TGTGCCAGCAGTATCATAGGCGGGGCCTCCTACGAGCAGTACTTC. Its protein is CASSIIGGASYEQYF.

The chain is built from TRBV27 and TRBJ1-2, with D possibly matching TRBD1 (5 bases). Trimming shortened V by 8 bases and J by 4 bases, and 17 bases separated the two germline ends. From germline, CDR1 is MNHEY and CDR2 SMNVEV (reference sequence). The CDR3 contains 14 residues. The CDR3 is CASASWDSRYGYTF. The CDR3 DNA reads as TGTGCCAGCGCTTCCTGGGACTCCCGCTATGGCTACACCTTC.

The chain employs TRBV9 and TRBJ2-3; a possible D gene is TRBD1 (8 bases). V was pared by 6 bases and J by 7 bases, with 12 bases between. The CDR3 has 12 residues. Germline V gene sequence: CDR1 SGDLS, CDR2 YYNGEE. The CDR3 DNA reads as TGTGCCAGCAACAGGGGGGGTAATACGCAGTATTTT. It translates to CASNRGGNTQYF. Full variable domain (remainder filled in from reference TRBV9 and TRBJ2-3): DSGVTQTPKHLITATGQRVTLRCSPRSGDLSVYWYQQSLDQGLQFLIQYYNGEERAKGNILERFSAQQFPDLHSELNLSSLELGDSALYFCASNRGGNTQYFGPGTRLTVL.

The chain combines TRBV27 with TRBJ1-1; D might be TRBD1 (6 bases). CDR3 length: 15 residues. Germline V lookup: CDR1 MNHEY, CDR2 SMNVEV (reference sequence). Trimming cost V 7 bases and J 1 base, with 16 bases left between them. In DNA form, the CDR3 reads TGTGCCAGCACGGGGTGGGGACACAAGAACACTGAAGCTTTCTTT. It yields the protein CASTGWGHKNTEAFF.

The gene calls are TRBV11-3 and TRBJ2-3; 8 bases align to TRBD1. Germline lookup yields CDR1 SGHNT and CDR2 YENEEA. The CDR3 totals 14 residues. Trimming removed 5 bases from V and 6 bases from J; junction bases left unmatched: 7. CDR3 loop: CASSRQGNEDTQYF. The CDR3, as DNA: TGTGCCAGCAGCCGACAGGGGAATGAGGATACGCAGTATTTT.

The CDR3 loop is CAWSVRRAYNSPLHF. The CDR3 DNA reads as TGTGCCTGGAGTGTACGCAGGGCCTATAATTCACCCCTCCACTTT. The chain uses TRBV30 and TRBJ1-6; possibly TRBD1 for D (5 bases). Per germline, CDR1 GTSNPN and CDR2 SVGIG (reference sequence). The CDR3 consists of 15 residues. The V gene lost 0 bases and the J gene lost 2 bases, with 8 bases spanning the gap.

The CDR3 protein is CASSWDSAISGANVLTF. The CDR3 region has the DNA TGTGCCAGCAGCTGGGACAGCGCCATCTCTGGGGCCAACGTCCTGACTTTC. J is TRBJ2-6 and V is TRBV2, with 7 bases that match TRBD1. V lost 6 bases and J lost 0; bases outside the gene matches: 8. CDR1 and CDR2 (germline): SNHLY, FYNNEI. This CDR3 is 17 amino acids long.

The chain employs TRBV11-2 and TRBJ2-7; D is perhaps TRBD2 (6 bases). Trimming cost V 4 bases and J 0 bases, with 10 bases left between them. This CDR3 comprises 14 residues. Germline V gives CDR1 SGHAT, CDR2 FQNNGV. DNA of the CDR3: TGTGCCAGCAGCTCGGACGGGAGCTCCTACGAGCAGTACTTC. It encodes CASSSDGSSYEQYF.

The chain joins TRBV9 to TRBJ2-5, with a possible D match to TRBD2 (7 bases). CDR1 is SGDLS and CDR2 is YYNGEE in the germline V gene. V was clipped by 0 bases and J by 2 bases, with 14 bases between them. The CDR3 is made up of 16 amino acids. The CDR3 loop is CASSVGVGGQQETQYF. CDR3 nucleotides: TGTGCCAGCAGCGTAGGGGTCGGGGGGCAGCAAGAGACCCAGTACTTC.

This chain uses TRBV6-5 with TRBJ1-4; tentative D call: TRBD1 (6 bases). Looked up from germline, CDR1 is MNHEY and CDR2 is SVGAGI. V was trimmed by 5 bases and J by 5 bases, leaving 9 bases between them. This CDR3 contains 13 residues. The DNA of the CDR3 is TGTGCCAGCAGTAAGGACAGAAATGAAAAACTGTTTTTT. Translated, it gives CASSKDRNEKLFF.

CDR3 coding DNA: TGTGCCAGCAGCCCAGACAGTATTGGGGACGGGGAGCTGTTTTTT. Protein: CASSPDSIGDGELFF. This sequence joins TRBV7-9 and TRBJ2-2; TRBD1 might be the D (5 bases). The CDR3 has 15 residues. V dropped 5 bases and J dropped 7 bases, with 17 bases sitting between them. In germline, CDR1 is SEHNR, CDR2 FQNEAQ (reference sequence).